These 29 T cell receptor beta chains were all obtained from the same sample, sequenced in a study of blood T cell repertoires in COVID-19. Measured with immunoSEQ multiplex PCR; TCRdb has only the in-frame clones, and not every one. The sample shows 250,000 to 300,000 clones, 81% of them seen only once. The sequenced sample consisted of peripheral blood. Receptors originate from a woman between 55 and 75 years old with active or convalescent COVID-19.

The V gene is TRBV7-3, the J gene TRBJ2-1; TRBD2 matches at 9 bases. The CDR3 is made up of 15 amino acids. Germline V gene lookup returns CDR1 SGHTA and CDR2 FQGTGA. J was trimmed by 7 bases and V by 6 bases; bases with no gene match: 10. The CDR3 region is CASRFRAGGRNEQFF. CDR3 nucleotides: TGTGCCAGCAGGTTCAGAGCGGGGGGCCGTAATGAGCAGTTCTTC.

V gene TRBV6-5 combines with J gene TRBJ2-7; 7 bases map to TRBD1. CDR3 length: 13 residues. From germline, CDR1 is MNHEY and CDR2 SVGAGI. The trim removed 10 bases at V and 0 bases at J, leaving 6 bases unmatched. CDR3 sequence: CATSQGSSYEQYF. CDR3 nucleotides: TGTGCCACCTCACAGGGGTCCTCCTACGAGCAGTACTTC.

The J gene is TRBJ1-6, the V gene TRBV6-5; no firm D call. CDR3 length equals 15 residues. Germline V gene lookup returns CDR1 MNHEY and CDR2 SVGAGI. The CDR3 region is CVSGRAPMGNSPLHF. CDR3 nucleotide sequence: TGTGTGAGCGGGAGGGCGCCCATGGGGAATTCACCCCTCCACTTT.

For this clone: At one of its ends the junction is not consistent with the germline gene, which may arise from a read error. This chain joins TRBV2 and TRBJ1-2; TRBD1 aligns across 8 bases. CDR1 is SNHLY, CDR2 FYNNEI, per germline. There are 14 residues in the CDR3. This CDR3 is CVSSADRGNYGYTF. DNA of the CDR3: TGTGTCAGCAGCGCAGACAGGGGAAACTATGGCTACACCTTC.

This clone was seen more than once but under ten times. The rearrangement links TRBV11-2 to TRBJ2-1; possible D gene TRBD1, 6 bases. V lost 7 bases, J lost 3 bases, and 16 bases lay in between. Germline CDR1 and CDR2: SGHAT and FQNNGV. The CDR3 sequence is 15 residues long. Written as DNA, the CDR3 is TGTGCCAGCACCTGTAGGTGGGGGCTCTACAATGAGCAGTTCTTC. It yields the protein CASTCRWGLYNEQFF.

CDR3 sequence reads: CASSLEETVYNEQFF. The CDR3 DNA reads TGTGCCAGCAGCTTAGAGGAGACGGTCTACAATGAGCAGTTCTTC. This rearrangement joins TRBV11-2 to TRBJ2-1, with D unclear. Per germline, CDR1 SGHAT and CDR2 FQNNGV. Trimming cost V 0 bases and J 3 bases, with 9 bases left between them. This CDR3 has 15 residues.

The chain employs TRBV18 and TRBJ2-7; TRBD1 aligns across 7 bases. With 5 bases clipped from V and 8 bases from J, the junction kept 6 bases outside the gene matches. CDR1 KGHSH and CDR2 LQKENI come from the germline V gene. The length of the CDR3 is 12 residues. CDR3 protein: CASSAMGQQQYF. The CDR3 DNA follows: TGTGCCAGCTCAGCGATGGGACAGCAGCAGTACTTC. Drawing the rest from reference TRBV18 and TRBJ2-7, the complete variable domain is NAGVMQNPRHLVRRRGQEARLRCSPMKGHSHVYWYRQLPEEGLKFMVYLQKENIIDESGMPKERFSAEFPKEGPSILRIQQVVRGDSAAYFCASSAMGQQQYFGPGTRLTVT.

The CDR3 spells CASKPFRDSPLHF. The CDR3, as DNA: TGTGCCAGCAAGCCCTTTCGGGATTCACCCCTCCACTTT. The chain links TRBV5-4 to TRBJ1-6; D is unclear. V lost 6 bases and J 8 bases, leaving 12 bases between the germline ends. The CDR3 has 13 amino acids. The germline CDR1 and CDR2 sequences are SGHNT and YYREEE (reference sequence).

This clone came up a few times. As DNA, the CDR3 is TGTGCCAGTGGGGGGACAGGGACCTCTGGGGCCAACGTCCTGACTTTC. As protein: CASGGTGTSGANVLTF. This chain uses TRBV19 with TRBJ2-6; 9 positions agree with TRBD1. The CDR3 extends over 16 amino acids. Germline V gene data show CDR1 as LNHDA and CDR2 as SQIVND (reference sequence). Trimming cost V 8 bases and J 0 bases; bases outside gene matches: 5.

The chain is built from TRBV6-5 and TRBJ2-7, with TRBD1 identical over 12 bases. The junction had 5 bases not matched to a gene; V was cut back by 8 bases and J by 3 bases. This CDR3 contains 14 residues. Germline V lookup: CDR1 MNHEY, CDR2 SVGAGI. In DNA, the CDR3 is TGTGCCAGCCGAGGGACAGGGGGCGTCTACGAGCAGTACTTC. It yields the protein CASRGTGGVYEQYF.

This clone was detected only once. CDR3 nucleotide sequence: TGCAGCGGCGGACTAGCGGGGGGCAACGAGCAGTACTTC. Protein sequence: CSGGLAGGNEQYF. The V gene is TRBV29-1, the J gene TRBJ2-7; TRBD2 matches 14 bases. Unmatched junction bases numbered 4, after V lost 7 bases and J lost 5 bases. CDR3 size: 13 residues. Germline loops: CDR1 SQVTM, CDR2 ANQGSEA.

The V and J genes are TRBV6-5 and TRBJ2-1; D is perhaps TRBD2 (7 bases). Germline assignment: CDR1 MNHEY and CDR2 SVGAGI. V shed 2 bases and J shed 10 bases, with 21 bases lying between them. The CDR3 runs to 16 residues. The CDR3 DNA follows: TGTGCCAGCAGTTACCTCCGGGGGCGGACTAGAGAAGAGCAGTTCTTC. Protein sequence: CASSYLRGRTREEQFF.

This chain connects TRBV24-1 to TRBJ1-5; TRBD1 agrees at 7 bases. With V trimmed by 6 bases and J by 0 bases, 22 bases remained unmatched. Germline assignment: CDR1 KGHDR and CDR2 SFDVKD. This CDR3 is 21 amino acids long. The CDR3 DNA sequence: TGTGCCACCAGTCCTCCGCTCTACAGGGGTGTTATGGCTTATAGCAATCAGCCCCAGCATTTT. It codes for CATSPPLYRGVMAYSNQPQHF.

The V gene is TRBV19, the J gene TRBJ2-5; a weak D match, TRBD2 (6 bases). V lost 9 bases to trimming and J lost 1 base, with 12 bases between them. CDR3 length: 13 amino acids. Germline CDR1 and CDR2: LNHDA and SQIVND (reference sequence). The CDR3 DNA reads as TGTGCCAGCCGTAACGGGGGCCAAGAGACCCAGTACTTC. Its protein is CASRNGGQETQYF.

The sample holds a few counts of this clone. V is TRBV19 and J is TRBJ1-6; 10 bases line up with TRBD1. CDR3 size: 14 residues. V shed 9 bases and J 14 bases; nucleotides not matched to a gene: 13. Germline V gene data show CDR1 as LNHDA and CDR2 as SQIVND (reference sequence). The CDR3 DNA follows: TGTGCCAGCAAGCTCCGGGACAGGGGTTCGTCCCTCCACTTT. Encoded protein: CASKLRDRGSSLHF.

The V gene is TRBV7-9, the J gene TRBJ1-2; weak D call: TRBD1 (5 bases). The CDR3 contains 16 residues. Germline assignment: CDR1 SEHNR and CDR2 FQNEAQ (reference sequence). The germline V and J ends were trimmed by 4 bases and 4 bases, with 19 bases remaining between them. CDR3 in DNA: TGTGCCAGCAGCTCCCTTGGGGGGGTTATCGGCTATGGCTACACCTTC. This translates into CASSSLGGVIGYGYTF.

The chain has TRBV5-1 and TRBJ1-4, with 7 bases lining up with TRBD1. V was pared by 4 bases and J by 1 base, with 10 bases of the junction left unmatched. This CDR3 spans 17 amino acids. Germline CDR1 and CDR2: SGHRS and YFSETQ. CDR3: CASSSRGPEGTNEKLFF. The CDR3 nucleotides read TGCGCCAGCAGCAGTAGGGGGCCGGAGGGAACTAATGAAAAACTGTTTTTT.

The chain carries TRBV19 and TRBJ2-5, with D possibly TRBD2 on 6 matching bases. Trimming took 8 bases from V and 5 from J, leaving 18 bases between them. The V gene's germline CDR1 is LNHDA and CDR2 SQIVND (reference sequence). This CDR3 has 14 amino acids. CDR3 amino acids: CASHPGAPGETQYF. CDR3 nucleotide sequence: TGTGCCAGTCACCCGGGAGCCCCGGGTGAGACCCAGTACTTC.

The J gene is TRBJ2-2, the V gene TRBV7-3; D unresolved. Trimming shortened V by 5 bases and J by 6 bases, and 10 bases separated the two germline ends. The CDR3 runs to 13 residues. The V gene's germline CDR1 is SGHTA and CDR2 FQGTGA. This CDR3 reads CASSPSLPGELFF. The CDR3 DNA sequence: TGTGCCAGCAGCCCCTCCCTTCCCGGGGAGCTGTTTTTT. The whole variable domain, remainder taken from reference TRBV7-3 and TRBJ2-2, is GAGVSQTPSNKVTEKGKYVELRCDPISGHTALYWYRQSLGQGPEFLIYFQGTGAADDSGLPNDRFFAVRPEGSVSTLKIQRTERGDSAVYLCASSPSLPGELFFGEGSRLTVL.

This rearrangement joins TRBV3-1 (or the pseudogene TRBV3-2) to TRBJ2-5; 9 bases fit TRBD2. Germline-derived CDR1 and CDR2 are LGHDT and YNNKEL (reference sequence). This CDR3 spans 15 amino acids. With V trimmed by 4 bases and J by 1 base, 4 bases remained unmatched. The CDR3 sequence: CASSPSGGPQETQYF. For the CDR3, the DNA is TGTGCCAGCAGCCCGAGCGGGGGGCCCCAAGAGACCCAGTACTTC.

A single count supports this clone. One end of the junction is discordant with germline, which a read error may explain. This chain uses TRBV5-1 with TRBJ2-7; a weak D match, TRBD1 (5 bases). CDR3 length equals 14 residues. Germline V lookup: CDR1 SGHRS, CDR2 YFSETQ. CDR3 residues: CASRLDTSSYEQYF. Here the CDR3 DNA reads TGCGCCAGCCGCTTGGACACCAGCTCCTACGAGCAGTACTTC.

This clone has more than one count but fewer than ten. V is TRBV30 and J is TRBJ1-6; the match to TRBD1 covers 8 bases. Germline V gene sequence: CDR1 GTSNPN, CDR2 SVGIG (reference sequence). There are 14 residues in the CDR3. J was trimmed by 6 bases and V by 5 bases; bases with no gene match: 6. The DNA for the CDR3 is TGTGCCTGGTCGCCGGGACAGGTTAATTCACCCCTCCACTTT. Translating it yields CAWSPGQVNSPLHF.

CDR3 residues: CASSGTSGGPITRSTDTQYF. The CDR3 DNA reads as TGTGCCAGCAGCGGGACTAGCGGGGGGCCTATCACCCGGAGCACAGATACGCAGTATTTT. The chain links TRBV6-4 to TRBJ2-3, with 15 bases lining up with TRBD2. Trimming at V came to 6 bases and at J to 0 bases, leaving 13 bases not matched to a gene. From germline, CDR1 is MRHNA and CDR2 SNTAGT. The CDR3 is made up of 20 amino acids.

This clone was seen a handful of times. The chain employs TRBV6-2 or TRBV6-3 and TRBJ1-6; 7 positions match TRBD1. V trimming: 6 bases; J trimming: 2 bases; junction bases outside the gene matches: 4. Germline values: CDR1 MNHEY, CDR2 SVGEGT. This CDR3 is built from 15 residues. The CDR3 sequence: CASSWGQPYNSPLHF. The DNA for the CDR3 is TGTGCCAGCAGCTGGGGACAGCCCTATAATTCACCCCTCCACTTT.

This clone was seen a handful of times. The rearrangement uses TRBV19 and TRBJ1-3; D is unclear. The V gene's germline CDR1 is LNHDA and CDR2 SQIVND (reference sequence). The V and J ends lost 8 bases and 9 bases respectively, with 17 bases between them. The CDR3 runs 13 residues. This chain's CDR3 is CASLTYTEGTIYF. CDR3 DNA: TGTGCCAGTCTCACCTATACCGAGGGCACCATATATTTT. Full variable domain (rest looked up from reference TRBV19 and TRBJ1-3): DGGITQSPKYLFRKEGQNVTLSCEQNLNHDAMYWYRQDPGQGLRLIYYSQIVNDFQKGDIAEGYSVSREKKESFPLTVTSAQKNPTAFYLCASLTYTEGTIYFGEGSWLTVV.

This clone was seen a handful of times. The junction differs from germline at one of its ends, possibly a read error. The chain recombines TRBV7-2 with TRBJ2-7, with 8 positions matching TRBD1. CDR3 length: 13 amino acids. CDR1 and CDR2 (germline): SGHTA, FQGNSA. The CDR3 bases are TGTGCCAGCAGCTTATACACAGGGGGACAGGCGGGATTC. This translates into CASSLYTGGQAGF. The full variable domain, its missing parts supplied by reference TRBV7-2 and TRBJ2-7, is GAGVSQSPSNKVTEKGKDVELRCDPISGHTALYWYRQSLGQGLEFLIYFQGNSAPDKSGLPSDRFSAERTGGSVSTLTIQRTQQEDSAVYLCASSLYTGGQAGFGPGTRLTVT.

Only a few counts were recorded for this clone. The chain couples TRBV13 to TRBJ1-1; 7 bases fit TRBD1. The ends lost 4 bases at V and 1 base at J; junction bases unmatched: 21. The CDR3 has 20 amino acids. Germline CDR1 and CDR2: PRHDT and FYEKMQ (reference sequence). The DNA for the CDR3 is TGTGCCAGCAGCTCCACCGACGAGGCCACAGGGGAGAATCCGAACACTGAAGCTTTCTTT. Residues: CASSSTDEATGENPNTEAFF.

J is TRBJ2-7 and V is TRBV15, with 12 bases aligning to TRBD2. This CDR3 is built from 18 residues. The germline gives CDR1 LNHNV, CDR2 YYDKDF (reference sequence). Germline trimming cut 4 bases from V and 3 bases from J; bases unmatched to any gene: 13. The CDR3, as DNA: TGTGCCACCAGCAAACCGGGACTAGCGGGTTCCCCAGGCTACGAGCAGTACTTC. Translated, it gives CATSKPGLAGSPGYEQYF.

The chain links TRBV7-2 to TRBJ2-3; 8 positions match TRBD1. The germline CDR1 and CDR2 sequences are SGHTA and FQGNSA. V gave up 3 bases and J gave up 3 bases; unmatched junction bases: 8. This CDR3 is 16 amino acids long. The CDR3 region is CASSFQGAEWTDTQYF. CDR3 sequence (DNA): TGTGCCAGCAGCTTCCAGGGGGCAGAGTGGACAGATACGCAGTATTTT.